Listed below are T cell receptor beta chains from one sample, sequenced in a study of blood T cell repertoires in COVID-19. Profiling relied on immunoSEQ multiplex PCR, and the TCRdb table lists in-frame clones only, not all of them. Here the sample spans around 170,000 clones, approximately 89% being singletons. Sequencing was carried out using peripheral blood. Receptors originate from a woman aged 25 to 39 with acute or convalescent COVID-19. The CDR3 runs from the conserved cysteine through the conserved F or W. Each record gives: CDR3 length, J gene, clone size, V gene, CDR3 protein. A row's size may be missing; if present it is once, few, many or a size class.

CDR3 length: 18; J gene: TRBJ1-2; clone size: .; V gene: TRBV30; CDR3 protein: CAWSAFITGQYWNYGYTF
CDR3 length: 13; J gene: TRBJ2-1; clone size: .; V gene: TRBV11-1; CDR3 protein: CASSFSYSNEQFF
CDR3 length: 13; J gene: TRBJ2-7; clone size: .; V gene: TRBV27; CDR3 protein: CASTPFPGGEQYF
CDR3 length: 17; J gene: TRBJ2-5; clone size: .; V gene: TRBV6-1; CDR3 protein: CASSEGGTGYLQETQYF
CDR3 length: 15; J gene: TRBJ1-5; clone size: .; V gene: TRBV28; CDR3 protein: CASRRGRFGNQPQHF
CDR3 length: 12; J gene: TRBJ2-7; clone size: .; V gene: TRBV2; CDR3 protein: CASIGREAEQYF
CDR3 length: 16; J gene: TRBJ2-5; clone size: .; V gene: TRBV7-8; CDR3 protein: CASTPVSGAVRETQYF
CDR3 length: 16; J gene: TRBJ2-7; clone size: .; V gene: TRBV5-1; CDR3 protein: CASSFSGTSPPLWQYF
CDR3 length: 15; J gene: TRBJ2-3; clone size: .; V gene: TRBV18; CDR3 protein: CASCSGQGRTDTQYF
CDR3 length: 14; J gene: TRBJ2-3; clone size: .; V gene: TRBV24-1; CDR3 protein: CATRGEQAGDTQYF
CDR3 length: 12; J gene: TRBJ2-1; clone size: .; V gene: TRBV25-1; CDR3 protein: CASSVTYNEQFF
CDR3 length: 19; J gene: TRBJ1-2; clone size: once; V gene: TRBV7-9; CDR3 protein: CASSLAAGTGDTPGYGYTF
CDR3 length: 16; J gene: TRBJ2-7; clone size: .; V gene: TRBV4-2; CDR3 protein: CASSQDFGRTRYEQYF
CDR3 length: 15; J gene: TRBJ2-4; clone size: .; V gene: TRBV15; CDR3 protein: CATSGPGTRQNIQYF
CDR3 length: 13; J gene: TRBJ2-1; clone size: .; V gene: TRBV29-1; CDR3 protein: CSGSIRTDDEQFF
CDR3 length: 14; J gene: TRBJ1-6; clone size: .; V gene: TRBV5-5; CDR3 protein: CASSQDSVFSPLHF
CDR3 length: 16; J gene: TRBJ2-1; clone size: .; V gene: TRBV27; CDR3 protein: CASSLQGLAGVTEQFF
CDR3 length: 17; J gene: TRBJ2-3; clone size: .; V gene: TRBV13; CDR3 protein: CASSSRKTSGRTDTQYF
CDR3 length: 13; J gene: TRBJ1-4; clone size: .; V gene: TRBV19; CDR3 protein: CASSIQQGEKLFF
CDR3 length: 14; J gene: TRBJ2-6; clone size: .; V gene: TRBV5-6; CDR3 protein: CASSLGPGANVLTF
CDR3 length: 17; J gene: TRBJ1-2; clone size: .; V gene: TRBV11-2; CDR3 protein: CASKGAGSPHTFYGYTF
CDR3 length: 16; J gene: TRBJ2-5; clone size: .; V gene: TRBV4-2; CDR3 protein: CASSLGLAGGQETQYF
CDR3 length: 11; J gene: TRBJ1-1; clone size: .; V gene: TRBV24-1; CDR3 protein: CATSDQGRAFF
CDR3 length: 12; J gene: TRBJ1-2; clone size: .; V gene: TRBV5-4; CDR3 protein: CASSSEAPGYTF
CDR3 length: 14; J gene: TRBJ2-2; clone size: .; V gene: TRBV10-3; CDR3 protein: CAISASQGSGELFF
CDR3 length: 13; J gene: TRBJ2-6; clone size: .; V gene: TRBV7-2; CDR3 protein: CASSFNGANVLTF
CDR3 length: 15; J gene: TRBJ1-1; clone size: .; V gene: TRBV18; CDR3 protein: CASSPPGRSNTEAFF
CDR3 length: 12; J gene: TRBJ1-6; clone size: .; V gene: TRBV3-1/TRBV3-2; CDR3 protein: CASSQGQENLHF
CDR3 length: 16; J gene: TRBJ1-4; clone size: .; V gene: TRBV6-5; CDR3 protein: CASSYRHGATNEKLFF
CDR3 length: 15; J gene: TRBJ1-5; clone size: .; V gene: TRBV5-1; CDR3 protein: CASQLMGQTNQPQHF
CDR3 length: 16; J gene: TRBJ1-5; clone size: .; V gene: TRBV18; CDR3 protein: CASSPRSRQGNQPQHF
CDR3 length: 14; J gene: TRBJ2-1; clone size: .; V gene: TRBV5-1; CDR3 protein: CASSLRTGLMEQFF
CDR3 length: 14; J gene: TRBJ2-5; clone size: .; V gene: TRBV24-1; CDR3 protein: CATSDVGLEETQYF
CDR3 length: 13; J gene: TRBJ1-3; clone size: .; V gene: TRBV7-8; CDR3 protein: CASSPSVGNTIYF
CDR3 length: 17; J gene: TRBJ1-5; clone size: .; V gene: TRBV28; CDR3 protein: CASSTRRGVFPRQPQHF
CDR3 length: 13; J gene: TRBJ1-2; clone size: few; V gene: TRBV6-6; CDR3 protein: CASSYGGSYGYTF
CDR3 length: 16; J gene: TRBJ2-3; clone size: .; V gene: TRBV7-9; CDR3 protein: CASSLRLAGSTDTQYF
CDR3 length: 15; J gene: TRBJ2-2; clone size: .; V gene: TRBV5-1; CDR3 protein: CASRTSGGETGELFF
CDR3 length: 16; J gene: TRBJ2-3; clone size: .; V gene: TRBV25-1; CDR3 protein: CASSDLSGRMVDTQYF
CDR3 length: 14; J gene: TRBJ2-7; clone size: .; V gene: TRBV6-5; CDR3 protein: CASSYSPGAYEQYF
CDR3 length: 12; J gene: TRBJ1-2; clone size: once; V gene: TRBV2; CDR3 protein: CASRDSNYGYTF
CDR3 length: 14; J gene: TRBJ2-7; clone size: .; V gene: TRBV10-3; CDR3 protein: CAIRELAGGYEQYF
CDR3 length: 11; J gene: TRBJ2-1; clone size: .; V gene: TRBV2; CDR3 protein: CASAGGGEQFF
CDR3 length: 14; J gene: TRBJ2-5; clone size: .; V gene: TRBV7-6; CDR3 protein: CASTPGGTKETQYF